The present T cell receptor (beta chain) was sequenced within a study of T cell responses to AZD1222 COVID-19 vaccine. The trim removed 3 bases at V and 5 bases at J, leaving 6 bases unmatched. Germline V lookup: CDR1 SGHRS, CDR2 YFSETQ. The CDR3 is made up of 15 amino acids. Assay used: immunoSEQ multiplex PCR; TCRdb lists only in-frame clones, some missing. The table records 95,000 to 120,000 clones, about 91% of them present only once. On this clone: Its specificity is unknown.

Overall study results and limits: Just 5 to 7 people given AZD1222 tested seropositive at baseline. It should be noted that donors were predominantly white British and more often female, and clonal diversity was possibly underestimated. Spike-specific TCR breadth and depth grew following two AZD1222 doses. Sampling that yielded the repertoires occurred only after the peak T cell response.

This TCR was recovered from an adult who received the AZD1222 COVID-19 vaccine. The chain couples TRBV5-1 to TRBJ2-5; TRBD2 matches 11 bases. The sample in question was peripheral blood, obtained 28 days after the second AZD1222 dose. CDR3 sequence reads: CASSSMGLAEETQYF. In nucleotides, the CDR3 is TGCGCCAGCAGCTCCATGGGACTAGCGGAGGAGACCCAGTACTTC. Using reference TRBV5-1 and TRBJ2-5 for the parts outside the CDR3, the full variable domain is KAGVTQTPRYLIKTRGQQVTLSCSPISGHRSVSWYQQTPGQGLQFLFEYFSETQRNKGNFPGRFSGRQFSNSRSEMNVSTLELGDSALYLCASSSMGLAEETQYFGPGTRLLVL.